This entry features one T cell receptor (beta chain) sequence. This specimen comes from a study of blood T cell repertoires in COVID-19. Sequencing was performed with immunoSEQ multiplex PCR; in TCRdb, only in-frame clones are kept and a portion is missing. The sample carries fewer than 200,000 clones, 65% to 85% recorded once. This CDR3 is 11 amino acids long. Trimming stripped 3 bases from V and 5 bases from J, with 5 bases between. This rearrangement joins TRBV12-3 or TRBV12-4 to TRBJ2-7; no clear D. Sequencing was performed on PBMCs or T cells enriched from blood (not recorded which). This TCR came from a woman aged 45 to 65 in a cohort exposed to, infected with or recovered from COVID-19 (not recorded which). The CDR3 nucleotides are TGTGCCAGCAGTTTCAGCGACGAGCAGTACTTC. Its translation is CASSFSDEQYF.